Below are 2 T cell receptor beta chains sequenced from a single sample in a study of cytomegalovirus exposure and HLA in healthy donors. PCR involved 60 Vbeta and 13 Jbeta primers. Profiled with immunoSEQ multiplex PCR; TCRdb holds only in-frame clones, not every one. This table holds about 140,000 clones, 80% found once. Material for sequencing was PBMCs. All receptors derive from a man aged 35 to 55 in good health and CMV-seronegative.

The rearrangement joins TRBV28 to TRBJ2-2, with 13 bases lining up with TRBD2. The trim removed 6 bases at V and 2 bases at J, leaving 9 bases unmatched. This CDR3 is 18 amino acids long. CDR1 and CDR2 (germline): MDHEN, SYDVKM. This chain's CDR3 is CASRPTSGGPTNTGELFF. The CDR3 region has the DNA TGTGCCAGCAGGCCGACTAGCGGGGGGCCGACAAACACCGGGGAGCTGTTTTTT.

The chain joins TRBV6-4 to TRBJ2-1; TRBD2 aligns across 9 bases. CDR1 MRHNA and CDR2 SNTAGT come from the germline V gene. Unmatched junction bases numbered 9, after V lost 3 bases and J lost 9 bases. The CDR3 has 15 amino acids. The CDR3 DNA is TGTGCCAGCAGTGATTATGCGGGGGGGCCGAGTGAGCAGTTCTTC. Its protein is CASSDYAGGPSEQFF.